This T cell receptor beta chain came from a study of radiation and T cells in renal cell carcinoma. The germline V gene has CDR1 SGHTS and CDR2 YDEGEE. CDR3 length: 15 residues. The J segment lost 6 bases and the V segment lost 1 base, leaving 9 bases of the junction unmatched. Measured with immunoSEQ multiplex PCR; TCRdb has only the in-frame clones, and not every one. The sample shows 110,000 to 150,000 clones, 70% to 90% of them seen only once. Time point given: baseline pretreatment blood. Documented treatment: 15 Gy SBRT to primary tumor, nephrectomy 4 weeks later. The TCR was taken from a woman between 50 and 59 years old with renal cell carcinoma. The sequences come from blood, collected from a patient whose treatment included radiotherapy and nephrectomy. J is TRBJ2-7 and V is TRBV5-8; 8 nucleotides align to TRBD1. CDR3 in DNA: TGTGCCAGCAGCTTGAGTGGACAGGGCCACGGCGAGCAGTACTTC. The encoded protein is CASSLSGQGHGEQYF.